A selection of T cell receptor beta chains follows, all from one sample in a study of blood T cell repertoires in COVID-19. This table comes from immunoSEQ multiplex PCR, and its TCRdb copy is limited to in-frame clones, with some not included. Among about 260,000 clones listed, 83% were seen once. Sequencing input: peripheral blood. The receptors shown here come from a woman aged 50 to 60 who had recovered from COVID-19. CDR3s leave out the opening cysteine and the closing phenylalanine or tryptophan. Fields, in order: CDR3 protein, clone size, J gene, CDR3 length, V gene. Where a row states a size, it is once, few, many or the class of an expanded clone; other rows omit it.

ASSTDRIGYT	.	TRBJ1-2	10	TRBV2
ASSVDGSSYNEQF	.	TRBJ2-1	13	TRBV11-3
ASSMRDYGYT	once	TRBJ1-2	10	TRBV19
ASSPPQGRNTEAF	.	TRBJ1-1	13	TRBV18
ASSPAPGQGPETQY	.	TRBJ2-5	14	TRBV7-9
ASSLVEGRLSNQPQH	few	TRBJ1-5	15	TRBV4-3
ASSSAVNSYEQY	.	TRBJ2-7	12	TRBV28
ASSMGGAQETQY	.	TRBJ2-5	12	TRBV3-1/TRBV3-2
ASSPWTGNTGELF	.	TRBJ2-2	13	TRBV4-3
ASSLEDSTIANYGYT	.	TRBJ1-2	15	TRBV5-5
ASSTDRVDGYT	.	TRBJ1-2	11	TRBV27
ASRELAGVVYEQY	.	TRBJ2-7	13	TRBV10-2
ASSQDSSGAYEQY	.	TRBJ2-7	13	TRBV3-1/TRBV3-2
ATSRDMEPSGGAQY	.	TRBJ2-3	14	TRBV15
ASSLLNSDREDTEAF	.	TRBJ1-1	15	TRBV9
ASSTRTGRQTNEKLF	.	TRBJ1-4	15	TRBV5-1
ASSLRTGGADYGYT	.	TRBJ1-2	14	TRBV5-1
ASSPTRDSGRDTQY	.	TRBJ2-3	14	TRBV28
AAGYEQY	.	TRBJ2-7	7	TRBV19
ASSSSLTSGGDTGELF	.	TRBJ2-2	16	TRBV11-2
ASSLGGRDTQY	.	TRBJ2-3	11	TRBV7-2
ASSEVKTSGKYNEQF	.	TRBJ2-1	15	TRBV6-1
ASSQDINSPLH	.	TRBJ1-6	11	TRBV4-2
ASSYGTANYGYT	once	TRBJ1-2	12	TRBV27
ASSELAGSRTSYEQY	once	TRBJ2-7	15	TRBV11-2
ASSLWGVFSYEQY	few	TRBJ2-7	13	TRBV27
ASSSTGLAGAPGELF	.	TRBJ2-2	15	TRBV27
ASSLTPKEAQY	.	TRBJ2-5	11	TRBV12-3/TRBV12-4
ATSRQGNTDTQY	.	TRBJ2-3	12	TRBV24-1
ASSELGADTEAF	.	TRBJ1-1	12	TRBV11-2
ASSYSRQHTGELF	once	TRBJ2-2	13	TRBV6-2/TRBV6-3
ASTQGPRDTQY	.	TRBJ2-3	11	TRBV12-3/TRBV12-4
ASTLRTSGRGNEQF	.	TRBJ2-1	14	TRBV7-9
ASSIGGAREQF	few	TRBJ2-1	11	TRBV19